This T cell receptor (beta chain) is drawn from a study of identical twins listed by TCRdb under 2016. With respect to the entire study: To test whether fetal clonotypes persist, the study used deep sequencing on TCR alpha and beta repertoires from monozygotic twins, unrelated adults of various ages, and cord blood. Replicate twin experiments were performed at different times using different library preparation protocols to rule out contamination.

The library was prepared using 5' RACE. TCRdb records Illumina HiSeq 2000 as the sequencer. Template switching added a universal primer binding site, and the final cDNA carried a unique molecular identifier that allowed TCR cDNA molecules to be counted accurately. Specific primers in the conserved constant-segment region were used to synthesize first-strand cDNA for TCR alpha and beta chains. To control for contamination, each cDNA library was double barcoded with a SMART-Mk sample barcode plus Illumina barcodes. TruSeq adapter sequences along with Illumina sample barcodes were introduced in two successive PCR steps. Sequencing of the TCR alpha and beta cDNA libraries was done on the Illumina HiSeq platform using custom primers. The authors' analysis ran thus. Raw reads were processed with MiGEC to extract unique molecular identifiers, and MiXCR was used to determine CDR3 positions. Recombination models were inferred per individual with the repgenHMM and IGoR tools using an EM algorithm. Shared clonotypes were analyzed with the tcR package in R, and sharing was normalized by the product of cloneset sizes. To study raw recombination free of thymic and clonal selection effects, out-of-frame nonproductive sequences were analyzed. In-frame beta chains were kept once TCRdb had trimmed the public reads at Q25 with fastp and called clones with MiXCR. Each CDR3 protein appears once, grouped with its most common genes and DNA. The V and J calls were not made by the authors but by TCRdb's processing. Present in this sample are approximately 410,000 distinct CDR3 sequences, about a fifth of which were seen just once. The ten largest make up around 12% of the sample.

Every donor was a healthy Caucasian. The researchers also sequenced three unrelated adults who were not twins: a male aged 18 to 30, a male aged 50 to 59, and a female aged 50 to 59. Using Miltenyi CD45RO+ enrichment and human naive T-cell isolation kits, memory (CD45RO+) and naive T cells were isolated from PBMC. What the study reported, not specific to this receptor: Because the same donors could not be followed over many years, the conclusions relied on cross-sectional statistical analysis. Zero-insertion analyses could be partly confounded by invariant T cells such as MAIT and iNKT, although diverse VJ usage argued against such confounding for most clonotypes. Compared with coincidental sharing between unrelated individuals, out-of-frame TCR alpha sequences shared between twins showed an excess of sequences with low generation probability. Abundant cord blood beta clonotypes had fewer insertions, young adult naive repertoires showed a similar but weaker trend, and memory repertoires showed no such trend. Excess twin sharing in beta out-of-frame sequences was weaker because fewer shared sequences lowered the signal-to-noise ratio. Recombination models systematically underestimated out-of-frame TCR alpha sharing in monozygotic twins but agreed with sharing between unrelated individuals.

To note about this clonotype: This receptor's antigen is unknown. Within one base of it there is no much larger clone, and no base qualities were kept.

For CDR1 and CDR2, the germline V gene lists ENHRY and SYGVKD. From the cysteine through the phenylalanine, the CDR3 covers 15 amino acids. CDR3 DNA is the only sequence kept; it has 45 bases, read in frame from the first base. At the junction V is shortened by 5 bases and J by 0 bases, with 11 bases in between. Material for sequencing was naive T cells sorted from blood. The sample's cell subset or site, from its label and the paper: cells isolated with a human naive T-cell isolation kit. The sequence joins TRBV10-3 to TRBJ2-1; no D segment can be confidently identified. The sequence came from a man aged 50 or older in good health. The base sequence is TGTGCCATCAGTCCGAAGAGTGGCTCCTACAATGAGCAGTTCTTC. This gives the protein CAISPKSGSYNEQFF.